Below are 11 T cell receptor beta chains sequenced from a single sample in a study of human versus mouse CDR3 diversity and MHC coevolution. Measured with immunoSEQ multiplex PCR; TCRdb has only the in-frame clones, and not every one. This sample has 50,000 to 70,000 clones, with over 90% found just once. Sequenced sample: naive CD4+ T cells from blood. Subset specified: CD45RO-negative CD62L-positive naive CD4 T cells. These receptors came from a person between 55 and 70 years old in good health.

The CDR3 loop is CASSLDEGPNTEAFF. In DNA form, the CDR3 reads TGCGCCAGCAGCTTGGATGAGGGTCCGAACACTGAAGCTTTCTTT. The chain links TRBV5-1 to TRBJ1-1; D call uncertain. CDR1 SGHRS and CDR2 YFSETQ come from the germline V gene. This CDR3 comprises 15 residues. Trimming pared 0 bases from V and 1 base from J, leaving 10 bases between.

The rearrangement links TRBV19 to TRBJ1-1; 7 bases are shared with TRBD1. Germline CDR1 and CDR2: LNHDA and SQIVND (reference sequence). Trimming at V came to 6 bases and at J to 3 bases, leaving 4 bases not matched to a gene. The CDR3 is 13 residues long. CDR3 nucleotides: TGTGCCAGTAGCTTGCAGGGGGACACTGAAGCTTTCTTT. This encodes CASSLQGDTEAFF.

The chain uses TRBV5-3 and TRBJ2-7, with 11 bases fitting TRBD2. TRBV5-3 carries the ORF label, with uncertain function. With 4 bases clipped from V and 6 bases from J, the junction kept 12 bases outside the gene matches. This CDR3 has 16 residues. The CDR3: CARSPIRLAGRSEQYF. The CDR3 DNA reads TGTGCCAGAAGCCCAATTCGACTAGCGGGAAGGTCCGAGCAGTACTTC.

This clone occurred once. This chain links TRBV6-4 with TRBJ2-2, with a possible D match to TRBD1 (7 bases). The V end was cut by 4 bases, the J end by 5 bases, with 11 bases between. CDR3 length equals 14 residues. Germline CDR1 and CDR2: MRHNA and SNTAGT. The CDR3 region is CASSAQGGTGELFF. The CDR3 region has the DNA TGTGCCAGCAGTGCCCAGGGGGGAACCGGGGAGCTGTTTTTT.

J is TRBJ1-6 and V is TRBV7-2; 11 nucleotides line up with TRBD1. Unmatched junction bases numbered 4, after V lost 2 bases and J lost 10 bases. This CDR3 is 15 amino acids long. Germline CDR1 and CDR2: SGHTA and FQGNSA. The CDR3 region is CASSLPDRGRSPLHF. CDR3 bases: TGTGCCAGCAGCTTACCGGACAGGGGGCGGTCACCCCTCCACTTT.

The chain is built from TRBV30 and TRBJ2-3, with D maybe TRBD1 (5 bases). CDR1 and CDR2 from the germline V gene are GTSNPN and SVGIG (reference sequence). The CDR3 has 14 residues. Trimming cost V 1 base and J 0 bases, with 8 bases left between them. The CDR3 reads CAWSEGESTDTQYF. The CDR3, as DNA: TGTGCCTGGAGTGAAGGGGAAAGCACAGATACGCAGTATTTT.

The CDR3 region is CASSQQGGNQPQHF. CDR3 sequence (DNA): TGCGCCAGCAGTCAACAGGGGGGCAATCAGCCCCAGCATTTT. The chain has TRBV10-2 and TRBJ1-5; 8 nucleotides agree with TRBD1. The CDR3 has 14 amino acids. J was trimmed by 2 bases and V by 5 bases; bases with no gene match: 2. Germline V gene sequence: CDR1 WSHSY, CDR2 SAAADI.

V is TRBV7-2 and J is TRBJ2-3, with TRBD2 matching over 10 bases. The CDR3 loop spans 16 amino acids. The V segment lost 4 bases and the J segment 1 base; nucleotides outside the gene matches: 5. Germline CDR1 SGHTA, CDR2 FQGNSA. The CDR3 region has the DNA TGTGCCAGCAGCTCGTCTAGCGGGAGTCGCACAGATACGCAGTATTTT. This sequence encodes CASSSSSGSRTDTQYF.

This chain joins TRBV9 and TRBJ1-2; maybe TRBD1 (5 bases). The CDR3 is 16 amino acids. V shed 4 bases and J shed 3 bases, with 19 bases lying between them. Germline loops: CDR1 SGDLS, CDR2 YYNGEE. This chain's CDR3 is CASSPQTFWGDYGYTF. CDR3 bases: TGTGCCAGCAGCCCGCAGACCTTTTGGGGGGACTATGGCTACACCTTC.

The chain uses TRBV18 and TRBJ1-1; the match to TRBD1 covers 12 bases. This CDR3 region has 16 residues. V lost 3 bases, J lost 5 bases, and 7 bases stayed unmatched. Germline loops: CDR1 KGHSH, CDR2 LQKENI. CDR3 sequence (DNA): TGTGCCAGCTCACCGCCGGGACAGGGGGCTTGGACTGAAGCTTTCTTT. This codes for CASSPPGQGAWTEAFF.

The V gene is TRBV11-3, the J gene TRBJ2-5, with TRBD2 identical over 7 bases. V trimming: 1 base; J trimming: 1 base; junction bases outside the gene matches: 6. This CDR3 comprises 16 residues. The germline CDR1 and CDR2 sequences are SGHNT and YENEEA. CDR3 protein: CASSLGAGPGQETQYF. In nucleotides, the CDR3 is TGTGCCAGCAGCTTAGGAGCGGGGCCCGGCCAAGAGACCCAGTACTTC.